The 21 T cell receptor beta chains below all came from one sample that was sequenced in a study of T-cell memory formation after mild COVID-19. TCRdb reprocessed the 5' RACE reads via MiXCR and lists one record per CDR3 protein. There are about 560,000 distinct CDR3 sequences in the sample; 20% to 25% occur only once, and about 8.4% lies in the top ten. Sequencing was carried out using PBMCs or a T cell subset sorted from them (not recorded which). Receptors originate from an adult woman who had mild COVID-19 (a few samples of this study predate the infection). Cell type and time point are not known.

The DNA of the CDR3 is TGTGCCAGCAGCCAACCACAGGGGAACGAGCAGTACTTC. It is translated as CASSQPQGNEQYF. J is TRBJ2-7 and V is TRBV4-2, with 7 bases aligning to TRBD1. The CDR3 contains 13 residues. J was trimmed by 5 bases and V by 2 bases; bases with no gene match: 3. The V gene's germline CDR1 is LGHNA and CDR2 YNFKEQ.

CDR3 protein: CASRVRSGRAPETQYF. The CDR3 bases are TGCGCCAGCAGAGTGAGGAGCGGGAGGGCCCCGGAGACCCAGTACTTC. This chain links TRBV5-1 with TRBJ2-5; 10 positions match TRBD2. The V segment lost 5 bases and the J segment 5 bases; nucleotides outside the gene matches: 12. The CDR3 consists of 16 residues. Germline loops: CDR1 SGHRS, CDR2 YFSETQ.

This clonotype was seen a handful of times. This CDR3 reads CASSQDLGIQFF. The CDR3 DNA is TGTGCCAGCAGCCAAGATCTGGGTATTCAGTTCTTC. V usage is TRBV4-2 and J usage is TRBJ2-1, with D uncertain. Germline V gene data show CDR1 as LGHNA and CDR2 as YNFKEQ. V lost 0 bases, J lost 13 bases, and 10 bases lay in between. The CDR3 length is 12 residues.

The V and J genes are TRBV19 and TRBJ1-2, with TRBD1 identical over 8 bases. Germline CDR1 and CDR2: LNHDA and SQIVND (reference sequence). CDR3 length: 13 amino acids. V dropped 7 bases and J dropped 2; count of bases not matched to a gene: 3. Written as DNA, the CDR3 is TGTGCCAGTACTCGGACAGGGAACTATGGCTACACCTTC. Encoded protein: CASTRTGNYGYTF.

In this sample, this clonotype turned up a few times. The chain links TRBV29-1 to TRBJ1-1, with a weak D call TRBD1 (6 bases). V lost 6 bases and J 7 bases, leaving 15 bases between the germline ends. In germline, CDR1 is SQVTM, CDR2 ANQGSEA. CDR3 size: 12 residues. CDR3 nucleotides: TGCAGCGTCGGAAGACAGGAGAGTGAAGCTTTCTTT. Its translation: CSVGRQESEAFF. Full variable domain (remainder filled in from reference TRBV29-1 and TRBJ1-1): SAVISQKPSRDICQRGTSLTIQCQVDSQVTMMFWYRQQPGQSLTLIATANQGSEATYESGFVIDKFPISRPNLTFSTLTVSNMSPEDSSIYLCSVGRQESEAFFGQGTRLTVV.

This clonotype has more than one count but fewer than ten. This chain links TRBV9 with TRBJ2-1; D is undetermined. V shed 0 bases and J shed 10 bases, with 11 bases lying between them. Germline-derived CDR1 and CDR2 are SGDLS and YYNGEE. This CDR3 comprises 13 residues. The CDR3 region is CASSVDVTGEQFF. Here the CDR3 DNA reads TGTGCCAGCAGCGTAGACGTGACTGGGGAGCAGTTCTTC.

The V call is TRBV30, the J call TRBJ2-7; D gene unclear. CDR3 length equals 15 residues. V lost 2 bases to trimming and J lost 0 bases, with 14 bases between them. Germline values: CDR1 GTSNPN, CDR2 SVGIG (reference sequence). This chain's CDR3 is CAWSHWYMNSYEQYF. CDR3 coding DNA: TGTGCCTGGAGTCACTGGTACATGAACTCCTACGAGCAGTACTTC.

The V and J genes are TRBV7-6 and TRBJ2-2, with TRBD1 as a possible D gene (5 bases). Germline V gene data show CDR1 as SGHVS and CDR2 as FNYEAQ. Trimming pared 2 bases from V and 6 bases from J, leaving 10 bases between. The CDR3 loop spans 14 amino acids. The CDR3 nucleotides read TGTGCCAGCAGCTTATCAGGGCCCGCCGGGGAGCTGTTTTTT. This translates into CASSLSGPAGELFF. Complete variable domain (other parts from reference TRBV7-6 and TRBJ2-2): GAGVSQSPRYKVTKRGQDVALRCDPISGHVSLYWYRQALGQGPEFLTYFNYEAQQDKSGLPNDRFSAERPEGSISTLTIQRTEQRDSAMYRCASSLSGPAGELFFGEGSRLTVL.

This clonotype was picked up a small number of times. This chain joins TRBV5-1 and TRBJ2-1, with 13 bases identical to TRBD2. The trim removed 3 bases at V and 15 bases at J, leaving 9 bases unmatched. Germline loops: CDR1 SGHRS, CDR2 YFSETQ. CDR3 size: 14 residues. This CDR3 reads CASSYSGTSGIRFF. Here the CDR3 DNA reads TGCGCCAGCAGCTACTCCGGGACTAGCGGGATCCGGTTCTTC.

The V and J genes are TRBV21-1 and TRBJ2-7; the table assigns TRBD1, which was not confirmed against the DNA. TRBV21-1 is marked as a pseudogene. There are 18 residues in the CDR3. CDR3: CASSKARSDRVEVAEQYF. Here the CDR3 DNA reads TGTGCCAGCAGCAAAGCCCGATCAGACAGGGTGGAGGTCGCCGAGCAGTACTTC.

The table lists this clonotype with a few counts. The chain uses TRBV6-4 and TRBJ2-1; 9 bases agree with TRBD2. Looked up from germline, CDR1 is MRHNA and CDR2 is SNTAGT. The V gene end was trimmed by 4 bases and the J gene end by 4 bases; junction bases not matched to a gene: 8. There are 16 residues in the CDR3. The CDR3: CASSAVAGDPYNEQFF. Written as DNA, the CDR3 is TGTGCCAGCAGTGCAGTAGCGGGGGACCCTTACAATGAGCAGTTCTTC.

This chain uses TRBV7-2 with TRBJ1-2, with TRBD1 matching 9 bases. The V gene end was trimmed by 0 bases and the J gene end by 3 bases; junction bases not matched to a gene: 8. In germline, CDR1 is SGHTA, CDR2 FQGNSA. This CDR3 comprises 17 residues. The CDR3 DNA reads TGTGCCAGCAGCTTAGCCACTAAGGGGACAGGGCACTATGGCTACACCTTC. Translated: CASSLATKGTGHYGYTF. The variable domain in full, completed from reference TRBV7-2 and TRBJ1-2, reads GAGVSQSPSNKVTEKGKDVELRCDPISGHTALYWYRQSLGQGLEFLIYFQGNSAPDKSGLPSDRFSAERTGGSVSTLTIQRTQQEDSAVYLCASSLATKGTGHYGYTFGSGTRLTVV.

Only a few counts were recorded for this clonotype. The chain has TRBV7-2 and TRBJ2-2; D remains unclear. The germline V gene has CDR1 SGHTA and CDR2 FQGNSA. V was trimmed by 6 bases and J by 7 bases, leaving 15 bases between them. This CDR3 is 14 amino acids long. The CDR3 region has the DNA TGTGCCAGCAGTTATCAACCAGGCTTCGGGGAGCTGTTTTTT. Translated: CASSYQPGFGELFF.

Only a few counts were recorded for this clonotype. This chain joins TRBV7-2 and TRBJ1-6; D perhaps matches TRBD1 (5 bases). The CDR3 runs to 17 residues. V shed 1 base and J shed 0 bases, with 10 bases lying between them. Germline V gene sequence: CDR1 SGHTA, CDR2 FQGNSA. The CDR3 DNA reads as TGTGCCAGCAGCTTAGTCTCCGGGGGCTCCTATAATTCACCCCTCCACTTT. It yields the protein CASSLVSGGSYNSPLHF.

The chain links TRBV10-3 to TRBJ2-1; D possibly corresponds to TRBD2 (6 bases). CDR1 ENHRY and CDR2 SYGVKD come from the germline V gene. Trimming shortened V by 8 bases and J by 10 bases, and 24 bases separated the two germline ends. This CDR3 region has 15 residues. As DNA, the CDR3 is TGTGCCATCGGGCCCCTAGCGAGCACCCCCGCGGAGCAGTTCTTC. It translates to CAIGPLASTPAEQFF.

The chain joins TRBV20-1 to TRBJ2-1; D unclear. This CDR3 is built from 13 residues. Trimming pared 1 base from V and 6 bases from J, leaving 10 bases between. Germline-derived CDR1 and CDR2 are DFQATT and SNEGSKA (reference sequence). The CDR3 coding sequence is TGCAGTGCTAGAGGGGTAGGCGTCAATGAGCAGTTCTTC. As protein: CSARGVGVNEQFF.

The chain combines TRBV5-4 with TRBJ2-7; D possibly uses TRBD1 or TRBD2 (6 bases each). Between the trimmed V and J ends, which lost 1 base and 5 bases, there was a span of 13 bases. The CDR3 runs 14 residues. In germline, CDR1 is SGHNT, CDR2 YYREEE (reference sequence). The CDR3 sequence is CASSLNIGGNEQYF. The CDR3 coding sequence is TGTGCCAGCAGCTTGAATATCGGGGGCAACGAGCAGTACTTC.

This clonotype was picked up many times. V usage is TRBV4-1 and J usage is TRBJ2-6, with D possibly matching TRBD2 (5 bases). Trimming shortened V by 0 bases and J by 1 base, and 7 bases separated the two germline ends. This CDR3 has 16 amino acids. Germline-derived CDR1 and CDR2 are MGHRA and YSYEKL. The CDR3 DNA follows: TGCGCCAGCAGCCAAGACCGGGGATCTGGGGCCAACGTCCTGACTTTC. Translated, it gives CASSQDRGSGANVLTF.

This chain joins TRBV19 and TRBJ1-5; 9 positions match TRBD1. V was clipped by 9 bases and J by 6 bases; unmatched bases: 12. Germline V gene lookup returns CDR1 LNHDA and CDR2 SQIVND (reference sequence). The CDR3 runs 15 residues. CDR3 loop: CARALRTGECQPQHF. As DNA, the CDR3 is TGTGCCAGGGCCCTCAGGACAGGGGAGTGTCAGCCCCAGCATTTT.

This clonotype was seen many times. This chain links TRBV30 with TRBJ2-1, with a possible D match to TRBD1 (5 bases). V lost 1 base and J lost 3, with 7 bases in between. Germline CDR1 GTSNPN, CDR2 SVGIG (reference sequence). The CDR3 runs to 13 residues. The CDR3 region is CAWSEGDYNEQFF. In DNA form, the CDR3 reads TGTGCCTGGAGTGAAGGGGACTACAATGAGCAGTTCTTC.

In its sample, this clonotype was seen a few times. This chain connects TRBV7-2 to TRBJ2-7; 8 bases are shared with TRBD2. Trimming took 5 bases from V and 3 from J; bases not matched to a gene: 9. From germline, CDR1 is SGHTA and CDR2 FQGNSA. This CDR3 has 15 residues. Here the CDR3 reads CASSVSGSFVYEQYF. The CDR3, as DNA: TGTGCCAGCAGCGTAAGCGGGAGCTTCGTCTACGAGCAGTACTTC.